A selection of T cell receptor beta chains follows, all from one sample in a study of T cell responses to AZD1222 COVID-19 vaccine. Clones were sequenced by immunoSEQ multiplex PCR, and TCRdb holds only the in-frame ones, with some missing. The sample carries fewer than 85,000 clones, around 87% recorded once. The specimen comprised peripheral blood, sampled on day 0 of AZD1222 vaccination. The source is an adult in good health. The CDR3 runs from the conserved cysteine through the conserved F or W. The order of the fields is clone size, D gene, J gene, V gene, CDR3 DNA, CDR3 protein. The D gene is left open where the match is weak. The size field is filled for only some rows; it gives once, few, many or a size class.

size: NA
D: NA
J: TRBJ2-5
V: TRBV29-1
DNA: TGCAGCGTTGAAACGGGGGCCACCGAAGAGACCCAGTACTTC
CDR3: CSVETGATEETQYF

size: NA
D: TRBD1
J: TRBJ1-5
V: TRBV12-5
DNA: TGTGCTAGTGGTTTGGCGACGGTGGGACAGGATAGCAATCAGCCCCAGCATTTT
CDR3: CASGLATVGQDSNQPQHF

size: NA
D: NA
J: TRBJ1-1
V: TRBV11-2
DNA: TGTGCCAGCAGCTTAGGTCTTATATCGAACACTGAAGCTTTCTTT
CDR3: CASSLGLISNTEAFF

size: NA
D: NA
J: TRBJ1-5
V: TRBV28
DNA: TGTGCCAGCAGTTTAGGGAGTACCCCATTCAAACCCCAGCATTTT
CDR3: CASSLGSTPFKPQHF

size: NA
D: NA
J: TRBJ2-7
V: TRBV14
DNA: TGTGCCAGCAGCCAAGTCGAAAACTACGAGCAGTACTTC
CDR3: CASSQVENYEQYF

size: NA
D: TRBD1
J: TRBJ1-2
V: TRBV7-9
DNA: TGTGCCAGCAGCTCGACAGGGGGCAGTAGTTATGGCTACACCTTC
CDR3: CASSSTGGSSYGYTF

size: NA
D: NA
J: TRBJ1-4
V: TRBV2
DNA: TGTGCCAGCAGTGAGGCAGGGAGGGAAAAACTGTTTTTT
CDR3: CASSEAGREKLFF

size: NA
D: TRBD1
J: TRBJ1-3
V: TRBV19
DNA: TGTGCCAGTAGTACTCGTCCCGGGACAGTCTCTGGAAACACCATATATTTT
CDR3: CASSTRPGTVSGNTIYF

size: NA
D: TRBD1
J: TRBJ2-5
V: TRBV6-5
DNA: TGTGCCAGCAGGCCAGGGGGATACCAAGAGACCCAGTACTTC
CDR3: CASRPGGYQETQYF

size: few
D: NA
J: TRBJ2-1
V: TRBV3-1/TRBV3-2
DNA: TGTGCCCGGCCGATGGTTGGGACGGCCTTCTACAATGAGCAGTTCTTC
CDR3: CARPMVGTAFYNEQFF

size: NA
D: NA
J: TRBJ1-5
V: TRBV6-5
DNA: TGTGCCAGCAGCCGAGCTCCAAGGGGTCAGCCCCAGCATTTT
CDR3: CASSRAPRGQPQHF

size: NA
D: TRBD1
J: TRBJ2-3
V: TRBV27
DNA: TGTGCCAGCACCAAGACAGGGTGGACAGATACGCAGTATTTT
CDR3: CASTKTGWTDTQYF

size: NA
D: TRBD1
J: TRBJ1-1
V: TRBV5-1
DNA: TGCGCCAGCAGCTTTCAGGGGGCGGAGGTGAACACTGAAGCTTTCTTT
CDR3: CASSFQGAEVNTEAFF

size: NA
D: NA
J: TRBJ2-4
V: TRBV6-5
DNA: TGTGCCAGCAGTCCCGGGGACACTCAATTAAACATTCAGTACTTC
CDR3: CASSPGDTQLNIQYF

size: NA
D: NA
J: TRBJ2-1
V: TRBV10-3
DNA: TGTGCCATCAGTGAGTCAAGAGGGGGGGAGCGGGACAATGAGCAGTTCTTC
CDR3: CAISESRGGERDNEQFF